These 9 T cell receptor beta chains were sequenced from one sample in a study of T cells in localized non-small cell lung cancer. TCRdb's table, derived via immunoSEQ multiplex PCR, lists solely in-frame clones and lacks some. The table has 52,000 or so clones, 65% to 85% seen once. The sample here was peripheral blood mononuclear cells, taken before any cancer treatment. Receptors were obtained from a man between 35 and 75 years old with stage III lung adenocarcinoma.

This sequence joins TRBV6-5 and TRBJ2-5, with 8 bases lining up with TRBD2. The trim removed 9 bases at V and 2 bases at J, leaving 5 bases unmatched. The CDR3 is 13 amino acids. Germline V gives CDR1 MNHEY, CDR2 SVGAGI. CDR3 residues: CARGLGIQETQYF. CDR3 bases: TGTGCCAGGGGACTAGGGATACAAGAGACCCAGTACTTC.

The chain employs TRBV7-3 and TRBJ2-5; 8 bases are shared with TRBD1. The germline gives CDR1 SGHTA, CDR2 FQGTGA. The junction had 4 bases not matched to a gene; V was cut back by 4 bases and J by 3 bases. This CDR3 comprises 14 residues. The CDR3: CASSSSGGEETQYF. The DNA for the CDR3 is TGTGCCAGCAGCTCGTCAGGGGGCGAAGAGACCCAGTACTTC.

This rearrangement joins TRBV7-9 to TRBJ2-7, with 11 bases matching TRBD1. CDR3 size: 19 residues. Looked up from germline, CDR1 is SEHNR and CDR2 is FQNEAQ (reference sequence). V trimming: 1 base; J trimming: 0 bases; junction bases outside the gene matches: 11. The CDR3 loop is CASSLEGGQGAPISYEQYF. Here the CDR3 DNA reads TGTGCCAGCAGCTTAGAAGGTGGACAGGGGGCGCCGATCTCCTACGAGCAGTACTTC.

V gene TRBV6-5 combines with J gene TRBJ1-2, with TRBD1 matching 7 bases. The CDR3 spans 14 residues. Germline-derived CDR1 and CDR2 are MNHEY and SVGAGI. Losses at the gene ends were 8 bases for V and 6 bases for J; bases not matched to a gene: 12. The CDR3 loop reads CASWGADRKDGYTF. CDR3 DNA: TGTGCCAGCTGGGGAGCGGACAGGAAGGATGGCTACACCTTC.

This chain connects TRBV4-1 to TRBJ2-3; no firm D call. V lost 0 bases and J lost 1, with 8 bases in between. Germline V gene data show CDR1 as MGHRA and CDR2 as YSYEKL. The CDR3 totals 15 residues. CDR3 residues: CASSQDVRGTDTQYF. The CDR3 nucleotides are TGCGCCAGCAGCCAAGATGTCCGGGGCACAGATACGCAGTATTTT.

The CDR3 region is CASTRRDRALNEQFF. The CDR3 DNA is TGTGCCAGTACTCGAAGAGACAGGGCCCTCAATGAGCAGTTCTTC. The chain links TRBV27 to TRBJ2-1, with TRBD1 matching 7 bases. The germline V gene encodes CDR1 MNHEY and CDR2 SMNVEV (reference sequence). This CDR3 has 15 amino acids. Trimming removed 9 bases from V and 6 bases from J; junction bases left unmatched: 14.

This chain uses TRBV30 with TRBJ2-5; possibly TRBD2 for D (6 bases). The germline gives CDR1 GTSNPN, CDR2 SVGIG (reference sequence). The CDR3 covers 10 residues. Trimming shortened V by 7 bases and J by 5 bases, and 8 bases separated the two germline ends. CDR3 coding DNA: TGTGCCTACCGGGAGGAGACCCAGTACTTC. The encoded protein is CAYREETQYF.

This rearrangement joins TRBV19 to TRBJ2-7; TRBD2 matches at 7 bases. Germline V CDR1 and CDR2: LNHDA, SQIVND (reference sequence). The CDR3 is made up of 15 amino acids. J was trimmed by 3 bases and V by 3 bases; bases with no gene match: 8. DNA for the CDR3: TGTGCCAGTAGTATGAGTCTAGCGGACTACTACGAGCAGTACTTC. Protein: CASSMSLADYYEQYF.

The chain recombines TRBV5-1 with TRBJ2-4; TRBD2 matches 13 bases. This CDR3 contains 15 residues. The V gene end was trimmed by 5 bases and the J gene end by 8 bases; junction bases not matched to a gene: 7. Germline V gene data show CDR1 as SGHRS and CDR2 as YFSETQ. In DNA, the CDR3 is TGCGCCAGCAGGTTTGGGACTAGCGGGGCTGACATTCAGTACTTC. This translates into CASRFGTSGADIQYF.